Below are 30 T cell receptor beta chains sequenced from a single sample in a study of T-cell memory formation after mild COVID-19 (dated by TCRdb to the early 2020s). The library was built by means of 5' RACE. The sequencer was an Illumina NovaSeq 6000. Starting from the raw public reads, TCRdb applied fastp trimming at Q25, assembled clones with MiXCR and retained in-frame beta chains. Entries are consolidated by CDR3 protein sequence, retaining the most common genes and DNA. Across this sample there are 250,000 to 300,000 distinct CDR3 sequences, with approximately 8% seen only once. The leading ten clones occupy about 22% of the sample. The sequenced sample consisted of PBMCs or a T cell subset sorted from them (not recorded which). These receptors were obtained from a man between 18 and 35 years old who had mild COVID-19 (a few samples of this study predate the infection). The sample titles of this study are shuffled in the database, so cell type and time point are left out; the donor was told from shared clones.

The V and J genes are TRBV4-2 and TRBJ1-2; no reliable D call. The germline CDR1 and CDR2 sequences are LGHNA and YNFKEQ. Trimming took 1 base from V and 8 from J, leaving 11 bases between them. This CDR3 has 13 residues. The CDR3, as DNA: TGTGCCAGCAGCCAAGGGAGGTTTGAGGGCTACACCTTC. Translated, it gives CASSQGRFEGYTF.

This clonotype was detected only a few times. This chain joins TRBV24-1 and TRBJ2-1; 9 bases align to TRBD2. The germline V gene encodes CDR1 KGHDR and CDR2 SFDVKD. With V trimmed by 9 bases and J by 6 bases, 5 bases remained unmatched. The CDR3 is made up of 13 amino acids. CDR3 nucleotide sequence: TGTGCCACCGGCCGCGGGGGGGTCAATGAGCAGTTCTTC. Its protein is CATGRGGVNEQFF.

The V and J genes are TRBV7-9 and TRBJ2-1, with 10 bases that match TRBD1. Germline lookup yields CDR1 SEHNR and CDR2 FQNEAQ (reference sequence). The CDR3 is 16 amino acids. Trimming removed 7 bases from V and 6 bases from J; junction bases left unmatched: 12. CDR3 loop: CASTIPGDRGGNEQFF. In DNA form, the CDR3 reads TGTGCCAGCACTATACCCGGGGACAGGGGAGGCAATGAGCAGTTCTTC.

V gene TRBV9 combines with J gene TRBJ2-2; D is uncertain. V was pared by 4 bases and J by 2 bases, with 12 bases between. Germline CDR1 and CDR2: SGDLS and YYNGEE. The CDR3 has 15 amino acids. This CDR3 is CASSKNPFNTGELFF. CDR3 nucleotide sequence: TGTGCCAGCAGCAAGAACCCCTTTAACACCGGGGAGCTGTTTTTT. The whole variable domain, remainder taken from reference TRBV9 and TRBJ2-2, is DSGVTQTPKHLITATGQRVTLRCSPRSGDLSVYWYQQSLDQGLQFLIQYYNGEERAKGNILERFSAQQFPDLHSELNLSSLELGDSALYFCASSKNPFNTGELFFGEGSRLTVL.

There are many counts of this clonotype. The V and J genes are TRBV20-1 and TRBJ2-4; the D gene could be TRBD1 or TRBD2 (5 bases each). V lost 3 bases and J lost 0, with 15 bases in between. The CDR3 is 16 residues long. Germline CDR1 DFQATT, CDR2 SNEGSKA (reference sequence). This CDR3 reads CSASKLGELAKNIQYF. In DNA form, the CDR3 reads TGCAGTGCTAGTAAATTGGGGGAGCTAGCCAAAAACATTCAGTACTTC.

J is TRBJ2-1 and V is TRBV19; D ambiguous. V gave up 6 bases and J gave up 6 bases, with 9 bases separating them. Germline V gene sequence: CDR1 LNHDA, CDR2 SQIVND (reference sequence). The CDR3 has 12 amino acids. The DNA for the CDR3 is TGTGCCAGTAGGCACGCTGGCAATGAGCAGTTCTTC. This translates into CASRHAGNEQFF.

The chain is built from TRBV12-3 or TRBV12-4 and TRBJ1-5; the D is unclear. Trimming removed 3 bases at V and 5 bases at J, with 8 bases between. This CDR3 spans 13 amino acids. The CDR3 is CASSFNGYQPQHF. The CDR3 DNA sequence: TGTGCCAGCAGTTTTAACGGATATCAGCCCCAGCATTTT.

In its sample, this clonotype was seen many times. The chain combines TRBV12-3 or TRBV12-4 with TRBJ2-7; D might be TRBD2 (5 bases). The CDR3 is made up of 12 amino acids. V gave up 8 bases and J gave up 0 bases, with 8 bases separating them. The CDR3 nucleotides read TGTGCCAGCTGGAGGAGCTCCTACGAGCAGTACTTC. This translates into CASWRSSYEQYF.

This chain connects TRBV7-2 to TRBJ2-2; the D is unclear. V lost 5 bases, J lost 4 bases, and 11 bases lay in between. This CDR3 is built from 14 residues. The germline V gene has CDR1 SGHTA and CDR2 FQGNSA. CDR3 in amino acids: CASSLRRGTGELFF. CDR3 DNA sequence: TGTGCCAGCAGCCTAAGACGTGGCACCGGGGAGCTGTTTTTT.

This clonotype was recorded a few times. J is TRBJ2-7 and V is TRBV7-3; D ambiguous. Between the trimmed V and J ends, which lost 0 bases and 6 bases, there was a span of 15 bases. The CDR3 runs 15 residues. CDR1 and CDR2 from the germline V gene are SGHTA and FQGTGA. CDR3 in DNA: TGTGCCAGCAGCTTAACCCCCAAGGGATCGGGCGAGCAGTACTTC. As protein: CASSLTPKGSGEQYF.

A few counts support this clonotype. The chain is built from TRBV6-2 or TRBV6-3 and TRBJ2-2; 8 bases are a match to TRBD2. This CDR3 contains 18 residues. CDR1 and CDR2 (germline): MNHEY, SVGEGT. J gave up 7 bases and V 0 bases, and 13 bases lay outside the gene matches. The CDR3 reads CASSYSSTTGGPIGELFF. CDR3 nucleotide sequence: TGTGCCAGCAGTTACTCGAGTACGACGGGGGGGCCGATCGGGGAGCTGTTTTTT.

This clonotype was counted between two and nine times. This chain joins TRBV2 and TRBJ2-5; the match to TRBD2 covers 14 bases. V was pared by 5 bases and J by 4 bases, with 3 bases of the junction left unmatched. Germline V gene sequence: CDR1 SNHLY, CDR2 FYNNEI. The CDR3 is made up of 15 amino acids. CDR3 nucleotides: TGTGCCAGCAGTCAGGGACTAGCGGGGGTAGAGACCCAGTACTTC. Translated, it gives CASSQGLAGVETQYF.

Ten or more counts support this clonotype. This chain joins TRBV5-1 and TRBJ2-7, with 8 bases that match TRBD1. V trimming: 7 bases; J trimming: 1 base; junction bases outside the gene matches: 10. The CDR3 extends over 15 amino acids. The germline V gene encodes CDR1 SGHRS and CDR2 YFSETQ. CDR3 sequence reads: CASALGTGLSYEQYF. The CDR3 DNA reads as TGCGCCAGCGCACTAGGGACAGGCCTATCCTACGAGCAGTACTTC.

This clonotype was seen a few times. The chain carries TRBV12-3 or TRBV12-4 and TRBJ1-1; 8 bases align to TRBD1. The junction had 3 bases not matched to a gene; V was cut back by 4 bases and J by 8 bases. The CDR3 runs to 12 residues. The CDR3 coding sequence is TGTGCCAGCAGTTCCGGGGACAGGGAAGCTTTCTTT. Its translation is CASSSGDREAFF.

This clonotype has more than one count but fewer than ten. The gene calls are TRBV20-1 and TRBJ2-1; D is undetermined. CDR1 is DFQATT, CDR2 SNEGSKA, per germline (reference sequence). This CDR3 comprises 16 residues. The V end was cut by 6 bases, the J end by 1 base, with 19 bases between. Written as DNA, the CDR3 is TGCAGTGCCTTATATGACGGGTTGGATTCCTACAATGAGCAGTTCTTC. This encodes CSALYDGLDSYNEQFF.

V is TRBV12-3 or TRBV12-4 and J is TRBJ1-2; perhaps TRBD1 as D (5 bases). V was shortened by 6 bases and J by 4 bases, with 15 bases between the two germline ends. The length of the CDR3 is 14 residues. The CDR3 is CASSFVGVGYGYTF. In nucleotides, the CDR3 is TGTGCCAGCAGCTTCGTGGGGGTTGGCTATGGCTACACCTTC.

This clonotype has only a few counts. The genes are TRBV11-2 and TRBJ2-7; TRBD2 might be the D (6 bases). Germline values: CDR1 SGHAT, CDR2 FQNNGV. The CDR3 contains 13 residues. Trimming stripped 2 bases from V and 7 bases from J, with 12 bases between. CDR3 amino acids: CASSLTTRGEQYF. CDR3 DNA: TGTGCCAGCAGCTTAACAACCCGGGGGGAGCAGTACTTC.

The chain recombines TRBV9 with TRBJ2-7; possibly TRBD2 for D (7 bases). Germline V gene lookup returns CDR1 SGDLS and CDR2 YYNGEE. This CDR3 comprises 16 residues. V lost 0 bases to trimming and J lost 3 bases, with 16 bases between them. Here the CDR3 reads CASSVDRGGSLYEQYF. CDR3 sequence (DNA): TGTGCCAGCAGCGTAGACCGCGGGGGCTCTCTCTACGAGCAGTACTTC.

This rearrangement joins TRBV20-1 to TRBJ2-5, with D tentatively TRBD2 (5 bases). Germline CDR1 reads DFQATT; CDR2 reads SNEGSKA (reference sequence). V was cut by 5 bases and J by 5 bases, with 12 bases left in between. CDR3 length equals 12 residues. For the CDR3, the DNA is TGCAGTGCTCCTCGAGGGAGCGAGACCCAGTACTTC. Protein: CSAPRGSETQYF.

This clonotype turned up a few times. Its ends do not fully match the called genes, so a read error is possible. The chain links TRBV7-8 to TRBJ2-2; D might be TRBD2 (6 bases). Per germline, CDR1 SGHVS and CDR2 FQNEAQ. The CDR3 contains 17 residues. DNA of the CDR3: TGTGCCAGCAGCGTAGCCGTCTTCGGGGGTCGTTCCGGGGAGCTGTTTTTT. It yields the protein CASSVAVFGGRSGELFF.

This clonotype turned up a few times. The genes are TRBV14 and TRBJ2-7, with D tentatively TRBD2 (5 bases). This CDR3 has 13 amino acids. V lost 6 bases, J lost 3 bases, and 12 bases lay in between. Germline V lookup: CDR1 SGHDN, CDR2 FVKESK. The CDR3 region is CASSPGGHYEQYV. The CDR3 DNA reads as TGTGCCAGCAGTCCAGGCGGGCACTACGAGCAGTACGTC.

The CDR3 sequence is CASSQEGDRVHTIYF. The CDR3 bases are TGCGCCAGCAGCCAAGAAGGGGACAGGGTACACACCATATATTTT. This chain links TRBV4-1 with TRBJ1-3; 9 positions agree with TRBD1. The CDR3 length is 15 residues. The V gene's germline CDR1 is MGHRA and CDR2 YSYEKL. J lost 8 bases, V lost 0 bases, and 5 bases had no gene match.

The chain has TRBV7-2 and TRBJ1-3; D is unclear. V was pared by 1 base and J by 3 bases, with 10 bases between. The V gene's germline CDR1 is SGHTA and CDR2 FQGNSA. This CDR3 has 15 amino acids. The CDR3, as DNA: TGTGCCAGCAGCTTAGGGCTGACAATTGGAAACACCATATATTTT. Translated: CASSLGLTIGNTIYF.

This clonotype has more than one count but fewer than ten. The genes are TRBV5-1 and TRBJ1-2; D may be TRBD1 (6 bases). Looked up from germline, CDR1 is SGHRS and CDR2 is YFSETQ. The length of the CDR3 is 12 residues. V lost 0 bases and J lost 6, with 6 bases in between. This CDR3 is CASSLAGDGYTF. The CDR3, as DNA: TGCGCCAGCAGCTTGGCAGGGGATGGCTACACCTTC.

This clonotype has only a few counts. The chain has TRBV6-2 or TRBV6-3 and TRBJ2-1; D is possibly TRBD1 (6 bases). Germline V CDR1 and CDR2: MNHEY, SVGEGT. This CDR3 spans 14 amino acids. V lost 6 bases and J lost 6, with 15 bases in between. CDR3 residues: CASRKTGYGNEQFF. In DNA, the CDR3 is TGTGCCAGCAGGAAGACAGGTTATGGCAATGAGCAGTTCTTC.

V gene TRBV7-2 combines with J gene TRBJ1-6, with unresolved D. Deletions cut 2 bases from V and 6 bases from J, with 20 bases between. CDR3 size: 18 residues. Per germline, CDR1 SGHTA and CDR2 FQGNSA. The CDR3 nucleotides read TGTGCCAGCAGCTTAAAGGCTGGTCTCGAGTTATCTAATTCACCCCTCCACTTT. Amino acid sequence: CASSLKAGLELSNSPLHF.

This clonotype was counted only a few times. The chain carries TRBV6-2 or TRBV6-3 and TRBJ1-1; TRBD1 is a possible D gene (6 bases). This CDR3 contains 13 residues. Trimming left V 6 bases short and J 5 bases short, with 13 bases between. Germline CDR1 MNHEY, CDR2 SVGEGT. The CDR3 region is CASRDRTRTEAFF. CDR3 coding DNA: TGTGCCAGCAGAGACAGGACTCGAACTGAAGCTTTCTTT.

The CDR3 coding sequence is TGCAGTGCTACCACTACAGGGGGCGGACCCGAGCAGTACTTC. Translation: CSATTTGGGPEQYF. The rearrangement uses TRBV20-1 and TRBJ2-7; 9 bases map to TRBD1. This CDR3 region has 14 residues. In germline, CDR1 is DFQATT, CDR2 SNEGSKA (reference sequence). The ends lost 4 bases at V and 6 bases at J; junction bases unmatched: 10.

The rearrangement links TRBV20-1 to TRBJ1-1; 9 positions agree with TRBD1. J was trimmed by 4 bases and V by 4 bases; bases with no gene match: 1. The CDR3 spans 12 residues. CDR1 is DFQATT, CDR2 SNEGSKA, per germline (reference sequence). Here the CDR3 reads CSATDRGTEAFF. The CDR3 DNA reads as TGCAGTGCTACGGACAGGGGCACTGAAGCTTTCTTT.

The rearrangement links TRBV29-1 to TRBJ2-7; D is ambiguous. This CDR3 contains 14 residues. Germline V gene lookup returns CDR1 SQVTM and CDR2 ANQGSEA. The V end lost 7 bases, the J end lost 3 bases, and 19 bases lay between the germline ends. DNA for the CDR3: TGCAGCGCCACCGAAAAGGTCGGATACTACGAGCAGTACTTC. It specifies CSATEKVGYYEQYF.